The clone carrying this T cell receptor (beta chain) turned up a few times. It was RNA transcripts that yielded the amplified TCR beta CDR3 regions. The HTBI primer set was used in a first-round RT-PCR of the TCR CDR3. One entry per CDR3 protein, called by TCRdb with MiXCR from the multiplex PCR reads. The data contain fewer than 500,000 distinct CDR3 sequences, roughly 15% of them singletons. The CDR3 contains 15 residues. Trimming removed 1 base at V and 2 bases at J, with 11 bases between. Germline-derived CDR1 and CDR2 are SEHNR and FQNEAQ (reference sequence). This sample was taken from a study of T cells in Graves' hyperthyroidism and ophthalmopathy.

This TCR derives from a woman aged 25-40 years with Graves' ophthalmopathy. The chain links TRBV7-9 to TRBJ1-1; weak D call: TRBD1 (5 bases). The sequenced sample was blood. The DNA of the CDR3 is TGTGCCAGCAGCTTAGAGGGGTCCGGTAACACTGAAGCTTTCTTT. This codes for CASSLEGSGNTEAFF.